The text below deals with one T cell receptor beta chain. No antigen is known for it. Its ends do not fully match the called genes, so a read error is possible. Looking up the germline V gene yields CDR1 SNHLY and CDR2 FYNNEI. From cysteine to phenylalanine, the CDR3 is 8 amino acids long. The sequence is cut down to CDR3 DNA, 24 bases in frame from base 1. These data are taken from a study of shared clonotypes between healthy human individuals (dated by TCRdb to the early 2020s). A note on the overall study: A couple of women and a few men aged 18 to 49 years were included in the cohort. Blood TCR repertoires of a handful of healthy adults were deeply sequenced to estimate repertoire size and the extent of clonotype sharing between individuals. Different laboratories and diverse techniques were used to prepare libraries and sequence TCR repertoires, to increase sequencing depth and limit assay-specific biases. Per donor, leukapheresis produced somewhere between about 0.85 and 9.5 billion PBMCs.

TCR CDR3 regions were amplified from genomic DNA by multiplex PCR using the deep immunoSEQ assay. Genomic DNA extracted from each cell subset was distributed evenly over all wells of several immunoSEQ 96-well plates, and each plate served as one replicate. For unsorted PBMC, each replicate PCR was loaded with roughly 330 ng genomic DNA, equivalent to about 30,000 T cell genomes. Unsorted PBMC genomic DNA was sequenced across ten immunoSEQ deep assay plates. Purified libraries were measured with a Qubit 3.0 fluorometer, size-checked on a Bioanalyzer 2100, and measured again with the KAPA Library Quantification kit. Each immunoSEQ 96-well plate was sequenced on its own single-read 150-cycle Illumina NextSeq 550 flow cell. Per the original workflow: Because only junctional sequences without quality scores were contained in the immunoSEQ output, filtering matching that applied to full-length reads could not be performed. Sequences were annotated with PyIR, a Python wrapper for IgBLAST v1.9, and V/J genes and CDR3 were assigned using IMGT germline references. Reads were filtered out if the reads had weak V/J assignments (E-value above 1e-6), no CDR3, stop codons, out-of-frame junctions, or ambiguous translated residues. V3J clonotypes were defined as sequences sharing the same inferred V gene, J gene, and CDR3 amino acid sequence. Percentage overlap between repertoires was calculated by dividing the number of shared unique clonotypes by the size of the smaller repertoire. Three approaches were used to assess repertoire richness: RTK rarefaction, the Chao1 estimator, and Recon v2.1 estimates of unobserved clonotypes. TCRdb limited this immuneACCESS table to in-frame rearrangements with V and J called. A share of clones is missing; checked studies link under half to unresolved V genes, and the rest is unexplained. V and J calls and clone size come straight from that table; D and trimming were deduced from the DNA. The sample has about 490,000 clones on record, about 79% of them singletons. Under 15% of the sample rests with the top ten.

The donors were healthy, HIV-negative adults who had no recently reported acute infections or vaccinations. Every donor was a Caucasian adult living in Nashville, Tennessee, USA. For unsorted samples, about 90 million PBMCs were counted and genomic DNA was extracted with the QIAamp DNA Blood Mini kit. Blood was collected by leukapheresis, and PBMCs were isolated by Ficoll-Histopaque density gradient centrifugation and then cryopreserved in liquid nitrogen vapor phase. Findings and caveats that apply to the study as a whole: Because the study included only a small number of donors, the genetic and exposure-history diversity represented was limited. Pairwise subsampling led to the expectation that sequencing depth would affect the degree of clonotype sharing among donors. Sampling was restricted to blood, and TCR repertoires in tissue are likely to differ from TCR repertoires in blood.

This sequence originates from a woman aged 40-49 years in good health. Some clones in this sample may be carry-over from other donors' samples. The sample consisted of PBMCs. The V gene is TRBV2 and the J gene is TRBJ1-2; the D segment cannot be called with confidence. The sequence in DNA is TGTGCCAGCAGTGTCAGGAACTTC. Its protein is CASSVRNF.